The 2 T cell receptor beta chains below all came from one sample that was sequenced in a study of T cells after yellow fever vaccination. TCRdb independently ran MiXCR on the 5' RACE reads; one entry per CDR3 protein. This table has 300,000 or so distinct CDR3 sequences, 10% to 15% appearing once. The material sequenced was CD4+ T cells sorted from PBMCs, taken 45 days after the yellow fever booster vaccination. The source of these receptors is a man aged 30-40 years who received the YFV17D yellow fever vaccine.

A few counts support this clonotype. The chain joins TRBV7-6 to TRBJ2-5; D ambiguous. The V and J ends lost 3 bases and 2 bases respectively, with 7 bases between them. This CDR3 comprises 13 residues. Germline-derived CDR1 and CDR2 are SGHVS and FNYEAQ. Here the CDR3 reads CASSFDEQETQYF. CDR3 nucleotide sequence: TGTGCCAGCAGCTTCGACGAACAAGAGACCCAGTACTTC.

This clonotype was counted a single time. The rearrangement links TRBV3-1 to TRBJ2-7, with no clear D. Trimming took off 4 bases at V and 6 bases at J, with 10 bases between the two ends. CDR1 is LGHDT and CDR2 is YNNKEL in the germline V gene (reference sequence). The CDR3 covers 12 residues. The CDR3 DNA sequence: TGTGCCAGCAGCCCCTTGTGGGGCGAGCAGTACTTC. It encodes CASSPLWGEQYF.